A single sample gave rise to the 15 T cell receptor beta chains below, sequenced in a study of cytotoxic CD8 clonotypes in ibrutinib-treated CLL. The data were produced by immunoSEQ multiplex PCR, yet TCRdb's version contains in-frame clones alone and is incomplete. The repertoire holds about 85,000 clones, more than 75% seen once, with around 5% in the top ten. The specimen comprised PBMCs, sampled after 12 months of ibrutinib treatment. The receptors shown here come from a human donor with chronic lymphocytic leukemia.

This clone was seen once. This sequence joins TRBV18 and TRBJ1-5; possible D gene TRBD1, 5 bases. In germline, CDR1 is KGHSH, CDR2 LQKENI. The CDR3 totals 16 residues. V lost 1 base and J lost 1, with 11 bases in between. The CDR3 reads CASSPRGVRSNQPQHF. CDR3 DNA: TGTGCCAGCTCACCACGAGGGGTCCGGAGCAATCAGCCCCAGCATTTT.

The CDR3 is CASSFGTGDYEQYF. DNA of the CDR3: TGCGCCAGCAGCTTTGGGACAGGGGACTACGAGCAGTACTTC. This sequence joins TRBV5-1 and TRBJ2-7; TRBD1 matches at 10 bases. Germline V gene data show CDR1 as SGHRS and CDR2 as YFSETQ. The trim removed 2 bases at V and 3 bases at J, leaving 2 bases unmatched. The CDR3 is made up of 14 amino acids.

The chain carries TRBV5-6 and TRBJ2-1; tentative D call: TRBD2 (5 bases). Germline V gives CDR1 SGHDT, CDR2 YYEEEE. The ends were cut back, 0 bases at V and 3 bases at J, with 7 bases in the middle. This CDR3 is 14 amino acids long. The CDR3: CASSLGGVYNEQFF. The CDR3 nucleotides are TGTGCCAGCAGCTTGGGGGGAGTCTACAATGAGCAGTTCTTC.

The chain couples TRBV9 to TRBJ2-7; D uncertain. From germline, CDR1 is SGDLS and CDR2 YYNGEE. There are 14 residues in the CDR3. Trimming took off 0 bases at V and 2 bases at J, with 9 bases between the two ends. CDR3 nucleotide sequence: TGTGCCAGCAGCGTAGGGGCAGGACCCTACGAGCAGTACTTC. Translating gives CASSVGAGPYEQYF. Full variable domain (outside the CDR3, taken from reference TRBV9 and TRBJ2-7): DSGVTQTPKHLITATGQRVTLRCSPRSGDLSVYWYQQSLDQGLQFLIQYYNGEERAKGNILERFSAQQFPDLHSELNLSSLELGDSALYFCASSVGAGPYEQYFGPGTRLTVT.

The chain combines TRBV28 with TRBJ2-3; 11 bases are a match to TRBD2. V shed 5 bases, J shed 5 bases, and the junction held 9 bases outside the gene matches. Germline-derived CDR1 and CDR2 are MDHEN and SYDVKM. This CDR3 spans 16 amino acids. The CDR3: CASSDSGRAFGDTQYF. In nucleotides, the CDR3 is TGTGCCAGCAGTGATAGCGGGAGGGCCTTTGGAGATACGCAGTATTTT. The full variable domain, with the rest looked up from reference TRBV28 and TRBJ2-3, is DVKVTQSSRYLVKRTGEKVFLECVQDMDHENMFWYRQDPGLGLRLIYFSYDVKMKEKGDIPEGYSVSREKKERFSLILESASTNQTSMYLCASSDSGRAFGDTQYFGPGTRLTVL.

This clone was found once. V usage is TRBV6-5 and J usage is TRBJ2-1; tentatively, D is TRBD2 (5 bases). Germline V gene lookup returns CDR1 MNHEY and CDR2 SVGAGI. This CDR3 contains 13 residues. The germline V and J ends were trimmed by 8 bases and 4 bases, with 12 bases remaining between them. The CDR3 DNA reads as TGTGCCAGCCTCCAGTCGGGGTACAATGAGCAGTTCTTC. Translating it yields CASLQSGYNEQFF.

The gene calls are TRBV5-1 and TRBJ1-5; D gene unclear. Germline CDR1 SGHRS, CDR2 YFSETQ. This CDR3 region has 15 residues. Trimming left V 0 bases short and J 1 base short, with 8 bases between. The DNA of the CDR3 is TGCGCCAGCAGCTTGGGACACCTAAGCAATCAGCCCCAGCATTTT. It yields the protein CASSLGHLSNQPQHF.

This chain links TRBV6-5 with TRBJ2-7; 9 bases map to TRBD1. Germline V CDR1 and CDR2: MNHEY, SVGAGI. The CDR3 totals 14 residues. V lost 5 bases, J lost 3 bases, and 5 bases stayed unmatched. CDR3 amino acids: CASSPDRGLYEQYF. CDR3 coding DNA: TGTGCCAGCAGTCCGGACAGGGGCCTCTACGAGCAGTACTTC.

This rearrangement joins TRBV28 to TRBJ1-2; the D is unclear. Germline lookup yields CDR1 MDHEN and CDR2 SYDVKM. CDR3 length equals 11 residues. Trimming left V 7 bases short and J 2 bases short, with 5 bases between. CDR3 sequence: CASTGNYGYTF. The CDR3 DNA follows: TGTGCCAGCACCGGGAACTATGGCTACACCTTC.

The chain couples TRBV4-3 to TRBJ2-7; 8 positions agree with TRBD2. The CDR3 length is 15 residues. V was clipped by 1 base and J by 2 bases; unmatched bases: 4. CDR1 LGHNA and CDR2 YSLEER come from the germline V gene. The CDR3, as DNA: TGCGCCAGCAGCCAAGTCGCGGGGGGAGCCTACGAGCAGTACTTC. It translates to CASSQVAGGAYEQYF.

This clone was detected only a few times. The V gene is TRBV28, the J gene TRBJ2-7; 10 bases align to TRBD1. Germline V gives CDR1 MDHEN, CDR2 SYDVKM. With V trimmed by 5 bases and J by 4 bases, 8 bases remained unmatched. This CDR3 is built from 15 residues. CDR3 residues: CASSLGGQGGYEQYF. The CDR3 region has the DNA TGTGCCAGCAGTCTAGGAGGACAGGGGGGTTACGAGCAGTACTTC.

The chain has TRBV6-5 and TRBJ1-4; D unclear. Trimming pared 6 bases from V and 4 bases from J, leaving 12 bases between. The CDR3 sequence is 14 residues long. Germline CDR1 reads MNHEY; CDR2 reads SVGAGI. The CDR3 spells CASRLGYNNEKLFF. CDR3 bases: TGTGCCAGCAGGCTGGGGTACAATAATGAAAAACTGTTTTTT.

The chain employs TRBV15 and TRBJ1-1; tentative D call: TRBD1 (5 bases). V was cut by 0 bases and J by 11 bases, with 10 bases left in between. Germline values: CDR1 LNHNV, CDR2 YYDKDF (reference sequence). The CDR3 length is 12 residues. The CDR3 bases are TGTGCCACCAGCAGAGATGTGGGGACGGCTTTCTTT. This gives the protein CATSRDVGTAFF.

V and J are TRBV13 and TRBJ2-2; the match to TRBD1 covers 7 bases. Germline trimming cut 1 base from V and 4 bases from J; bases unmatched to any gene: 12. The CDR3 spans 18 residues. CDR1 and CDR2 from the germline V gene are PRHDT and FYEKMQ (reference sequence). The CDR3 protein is CASSLALRWGQSTGELFF. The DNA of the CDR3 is TGTGCCAGCAGCTTAGCCCTTAGGTGGGGACAGTCCACCGGGGAGCTGTTTTTT. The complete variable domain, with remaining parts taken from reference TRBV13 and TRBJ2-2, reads AAGVIQSPRHLIKEKRETATLKCYPIPRHDTVYWYQQGPGQDPQFLISFYEKMQSDKGSIPDRFSAQQFSDYHSELNMSSLELGDSALYFCASSLALRWGQSTGELFFGEGSRLTVL.

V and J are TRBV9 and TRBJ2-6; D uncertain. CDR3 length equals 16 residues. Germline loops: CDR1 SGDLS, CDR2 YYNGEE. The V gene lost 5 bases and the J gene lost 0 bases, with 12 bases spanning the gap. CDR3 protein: CASRGRKSSGANVLTF. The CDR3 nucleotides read TGTGCCAGCAGGGGTCGGAAAAGCTCTGGGGCCAACGTCCTGACTTTC.